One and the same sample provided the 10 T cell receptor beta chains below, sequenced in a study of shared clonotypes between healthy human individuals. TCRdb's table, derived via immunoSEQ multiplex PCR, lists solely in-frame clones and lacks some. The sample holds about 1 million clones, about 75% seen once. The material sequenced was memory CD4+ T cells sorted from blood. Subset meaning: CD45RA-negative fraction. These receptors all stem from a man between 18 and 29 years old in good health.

DNA for the CDR3: TGTGCCAGCAGGGAACGCCACAGGGGGCCGGATCTGAACTATGGCTACACCTTC. Protein sequence: CASRERHRGPDLNYGYTF. The chain links TRBV2 to TRBJ1-2, with 9 bases fitting TRBD1. The J segment lost 2 bases and the V segment lost 6 bases, leaving 16 bases of the junction unmatched. Germline values: CDR1 SNHLY, CDR2 FYNNEI. The CDR3 is made up of 18 amino acids.

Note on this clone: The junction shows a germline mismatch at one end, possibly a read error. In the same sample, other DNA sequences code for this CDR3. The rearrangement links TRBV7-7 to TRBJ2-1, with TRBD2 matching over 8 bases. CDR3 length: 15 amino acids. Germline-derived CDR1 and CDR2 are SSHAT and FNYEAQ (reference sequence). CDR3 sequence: CASSSGGSSYNEQFF. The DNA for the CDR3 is TGTGCTAGCAGCTCGGGGGGGAGCTCCTACAATGAACAGTTCTTC.

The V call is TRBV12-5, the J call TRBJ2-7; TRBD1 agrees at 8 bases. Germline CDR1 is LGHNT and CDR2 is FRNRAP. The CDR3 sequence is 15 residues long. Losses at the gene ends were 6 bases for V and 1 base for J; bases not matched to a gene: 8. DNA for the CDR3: TGTGCTAGTGGACCAGGGGGCGTGAATTCCTACGAGCAGTACTTC. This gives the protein CASGPGGVNSYEQYF.

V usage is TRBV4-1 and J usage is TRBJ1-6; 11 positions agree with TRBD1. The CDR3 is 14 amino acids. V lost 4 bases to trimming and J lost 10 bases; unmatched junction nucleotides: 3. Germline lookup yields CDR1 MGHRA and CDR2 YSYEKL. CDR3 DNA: TGCGCCAGCAGCCCGGGACAGGGGGAGTCACCCCTCCACTTT. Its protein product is CASSPGQGESPLHF.

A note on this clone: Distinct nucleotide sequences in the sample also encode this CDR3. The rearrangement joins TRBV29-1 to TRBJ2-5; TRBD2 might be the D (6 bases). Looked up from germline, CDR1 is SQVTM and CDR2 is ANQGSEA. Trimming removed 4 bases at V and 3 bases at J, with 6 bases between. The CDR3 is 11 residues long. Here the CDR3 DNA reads TGCAGCGTTGGGGGGGAAGAGACCCAGTACTTC. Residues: CSVGGEETQYF.

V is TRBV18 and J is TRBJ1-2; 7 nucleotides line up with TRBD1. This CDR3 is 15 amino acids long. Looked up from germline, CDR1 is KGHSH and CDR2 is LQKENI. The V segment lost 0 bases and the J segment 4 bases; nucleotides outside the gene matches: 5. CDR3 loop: CASSPPLTGTYGYTF. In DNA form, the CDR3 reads TGTGCCAGCTCACCACCATTGACAGGGACCTATGGCTACACCTTC.

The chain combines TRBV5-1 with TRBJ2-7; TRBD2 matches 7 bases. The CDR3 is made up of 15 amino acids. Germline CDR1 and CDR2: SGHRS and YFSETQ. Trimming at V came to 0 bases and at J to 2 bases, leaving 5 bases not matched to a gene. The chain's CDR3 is CASSLAGAGAYEQYF. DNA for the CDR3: TGCGCCAGCAGCTTGGCCGGCGCGGGGGCCTACGAGCAGTACTTC.

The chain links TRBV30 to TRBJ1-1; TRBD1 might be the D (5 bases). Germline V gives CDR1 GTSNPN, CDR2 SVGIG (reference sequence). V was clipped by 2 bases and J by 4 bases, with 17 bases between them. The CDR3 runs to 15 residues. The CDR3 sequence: CAWSTRAGWSTEAFF. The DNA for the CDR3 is TGTGCCTGGAGTACCCGGGCAGGGTGGAGCACTGAAGCTTTCTTT.

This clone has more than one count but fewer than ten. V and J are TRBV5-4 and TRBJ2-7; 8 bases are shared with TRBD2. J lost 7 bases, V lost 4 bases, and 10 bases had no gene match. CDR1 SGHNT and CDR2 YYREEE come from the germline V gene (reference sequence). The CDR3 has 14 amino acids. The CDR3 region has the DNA TGTGCCAGCAGCCTAGGACTAGCCGCAGGGGAGCAGTACTTC. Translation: CASSLGLAAGEQYF.

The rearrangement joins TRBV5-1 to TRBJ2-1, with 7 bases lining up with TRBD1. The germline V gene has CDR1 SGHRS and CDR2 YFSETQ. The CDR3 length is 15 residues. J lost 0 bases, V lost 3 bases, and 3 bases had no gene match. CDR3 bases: TGCGCCAGCAGCTCGGGACAGCTCTCCTACAATGAGCAGTTCTTC. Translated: CASSSGQLSYNEQFF.